The 30 T cell receptor beta chains listed next were all sequenced from one sample in a study of T cell responses to AZD1222 COVID-19 vaccine. Using immunoSEQ multiplex PCR, the repertoire was profiled, and TCRdb retains in-frame clones only, with some absent. The data show more than 150,000 clones, about 93% seen once. Material: peripheral blood, obtained 28 days after the second AZD1222 dose. Receptors originate from an adult who received the AZD1222 COVID-19 vaccine.

The chain recombines TRBV27 with TRBJ2-1, with D hard to call. This CDR3 region has 14 residues. With 6 bases removed from V and 7 bases from J, the gap between germline ends came to 16 bases. Germline CDR1 reads MNHEY; CDR2 reads SMNVEV (reference sequence). In DNA, the CDR3 is TGTGCCAGCAGCCGAGGTCTGACGGAGAATGAGCAGTTCTTC. It is translated as CASSRGLTENEQFF.

V is TRBV28 and J is TRBJ2-1; 7 bases align to TRBD1. The germline V gene has CDR1 MDHEN and CDR2 SYDVKM. CDR3 length equals 14 residues. Trimming removed 6 bases from V and 7 bases from J; junction bases left unmatched: 9. Here the CDR3 DNA reads TGTGCCAGCAGCCCTCACTTACAGGGGAATGAGCAGTTCTTC. It encodes CASSPHLQGNEQFF.

The chain recombines TRBV7-7 with TRBJ2-1; possible D gene TRBD2, 6 bases. Trimming took off 3 bases at V and 0 bases at J, with 6 bases between the two ends. CDR3 length: 14 residues. CDR1 and CDR2 from the germline V gene are SSHAT and FNYEAQ (reference sequence). The CDR3 is CASSLGGSYNEQFF. CDR3 DNA sequence: TGTGCCAGCAGCTTGGGGGGCTCCTACAATGAGCAGTTCTTC.

This chain uses TRBV19 with TRBJ1-2, with TRBD1 matching over 10 bases. The V gene's germline CDR1 is LNHDA and CDR2 SQIVND (reference sequence). Unmatched junction bases numbered 4, after V lost 5 bases and J lost 4 bases. The CDR3 length is 14 residues. The CDR3 DNA follows: TGTGCCAGTAGTGGGGACAGGGGATTCTATGGCTACACCTTC. Its protein is CASSGDRGFYGYTF.

The chain carries TRBV10-3 and TRBJ2-1; 14 bases align to TRBD2. CDR3 length: 15 residues. Unmatched junction bases numbered 8, after V lost 6 bases and J lost 10 bases. Germline V CDR1 and CDR2: ENHRY, SYGVKD. In DNA form, the CDR3 reads TGTGCCATCAGCGGGACTAGCGGGGGCAGTAGGGAGCAGTTCTTC. Its translation is CAISGTSGGSREQFF.

The chain is built from TRBV6-5 and TRBJ1-2; 8 bases agree with TRBD1. Trimming removed 4 bases from V and 8 bases from J; junction bases left unmatched: 6. CDR3 length: 13 amino acids. Germline V lookup: CDR1 MNHEY, CDR2 SVGAGI. Here the CDR3 reads CASSSRQGLGYTF. DNA of the CDR3: TGTGCCAGCAGTTCGAGACAGGGGCTGGGCTACACCTTC.

J is TRBJ2-7 and V is TRBV28; D is uncertain. Germline V lookup: CDR1 MDHEN, CDR2 SYDVKM. Trimming took 3 bases from V and 7 from J, leaving 16 bases between them. This CDR3 has 14 residues. In nucleotides, the CDR3 is TGTGCCAGCAGTTTGGTACAGTTCACGAGGGAGCAGTACTTC. Encoded protein: CASSLVQFTREQYF.

This chain uses TRBV5-4 with TRBJ1-5; perhaps TRBD1 as D (6 bases). Germline values: CDR1 SGHNT, CDR2 YYREEE (reference sequence). V lost 1 base and J lost 5, with 10 bases in between. This CDR3 is built from 14 residues. The CDR3 loop reads CASSLRGGDQPQHF. The CDR3 nucleotides are TGTGCCAGCAGCTTGAGGGGGGGAGATCAGCCCCAGCATTTT.

The V gene is TRBV5-1, the J gene TRBJ2-1; 14 bases agree with TRBD2. The CDR3 is 16 residues long. Germline CDR1 SGHRS, CDR2 YFSETQ. Losses at the gene ends were 3 bases for V and 4 bases for J; bases not matched to a gene: 3. CDR3 loop: CASSSGTSGSYNEQFF. The DNA of the CDR3 is TGCGCCAGCAGCTCCGGGACTAGCGGGAGTTACAATGAGCAGTTCTTC.

The chain carries TRBV5-6 and TRBJ1-4, with D maybe TRBD1 (6 bases). Germline loops: CDR1 SGHDT, CDR2 YYEEEE. The V and J ends lost 3 bases and 4 bases respectively, with 10 bases between them. The CDR3 sequence is 14 residues long. CDR3 coding DNA: TGTGCCAGCAGCTCGACAGGAGGTAATGAAAAACTGTTTTTT. Translation: CASSSTGGNEKLFF.

The V and J genes are TRBV2 and TRBJ1-5; D possibly corresponds to TRBD1 (6 bases). Trimming shortened V by 2 bases and J by 4 bases, and 12 bases separated the two germline ends. The germline CDR1 and CDR2 sequences are SNHLY and FYNNEI. The CDR3 length is 15 residues. CDR3 sequence reads: CASSEKWGRNQPQHF. The CDR3, as DNA: TGTGCCAGCAGTGAAAAATGGGGGCGTAATCAGCCCCAGCATTTT.

The chain joins TRBV5-1 to TRBJ2-6; tentative D call: TRBD1 (5 bases). The ends were cut back, 0 bases at V and 4 bases at J, with 11 bases in the middle. Germline V gives CDR1 SGHRS, CDR2 YFSETQ. The CDR3 covers 16 residues. DNA for the CDR3: TGCGCCAGCAGCTTGGGGGGCGCAATAGGGGCCAACGTCCTGACTTTC. This sequence encodes CASSLGGAIGANVLTF.

This chain links TRBV11-2 with TRBJ2-3; 8 nucleotides match TRBD1. Germline V gives CDR1 SGHAT, CDR2 FQNNGV. This CDR3 comprises 15 residues. The ends lost 3 bases at V and 0 bases at J; junction bases unmatched: 2. The CDR3 spells CASSFTGGSTDTQYF. In nucleotides, the CDR3 is TGTGCCAGCAGCTTCACAGGGGGGAGCACAGATACGCAGTATTTT.

This rearrangement joins TRBV7-9 to TRBJ2-1, with 10 positions matching TRBD2. Germline V gives CDR1 SEHNR, CDR2 FQNEAQ (reference sequence). V lost 5 bases to trimming and J lost 6 bases; unmatched junction nucleotides: 13. There are 17 residues in the CDR3. The CDR3 sequence: CASSAPRQRGGRNEQFF. The DNA for the CDR3 is TGTGCCAGCAGCGCTCCTAGGCAGCGGGGGGGCCGCAATGAGCAGTTCTTC.

The rearrangement joins TRBV9 to TRBJ1-3; no firm D call. The length of the CDR3 is 14 residues. The V gene's germline CDR1 is SGDLS and CDR2 YYNGEE. Trimming stripped 4 bases from V and 0 bases from J, with 8 bases between. In nucleotides, the CDR3 is TGTGCCAGCAGCTTCTCTGGCTCTGGAAACACCATATATTTT. The encoded protein is CASSFSGSGNTIYF.

This rearrangement joins TRBV6-1 to TRBJ1-2, with 9 bases identical to TRBD1. Germline V gene lookup returns CDR1 MNHNS and CDR2 SASEGT. This CDR3 has 16 residues. V was clipped by 4 bases and J by 2 bases; unmatched bases: 8. CDR3 nucleotides: TGTGCCAGCAGTGTGGCCGGGACAGGGCGGAACTATGGCTACACCTTC. Residues: CASSVAGTGRNYGYTF.

This clone was seen a handful of times. The chain combines TRBV6-5 with TRBJ2-1, with D possibly called TRBD1 or TRBD2 (6 bases each). The V and J ends lost 2 bases and 5 bases respectively, with 16 bases between them. This CDR3 region has 16 residues. Per germline, CDR1 MNHEY and CDR2 SVGAGI. For the CDR3, the DNA is TGTGCCAGCAGTTACGTACACGGAGGGGGACACAATGAGCAGTTCTTC. It codes for CASSYVHGGGHNEQFF.

The chain uses TRBV5-4 and TRBJ1-4; no clear D. Between the trimmed V and J ends, which lost 5 bases and 0 bases, there was a span of 11 bases. The CDR3 is 15 residues long. The germline V gene encodes CDR1 SGHNT and CDR2 YYREEE (reference sequence). CDR3 bases: TGTGCCAGCAGTAGGGAAGGGTCAACTAATGAAAAACTGTTTTTT. Translation: CASSREGSTNEKLFF.

The rearrangement links TRBV28 to TRBJ2-5, with D possibly TRBD1 on 6 matching bases. This CDR3 region has 13 residues. CDR1 and CDR2 (germline): MDHEN, SYDVKM. V shed 5 bases and J shed 4 bases, with 11 bases lying between them. CDR3 nucleotide sequence: TGTGCCAGCAGTCTACAGGGCCCAGAGACCCAGTACTTC. It yields the protein CASSLQGPETQYF.

J is TRBJ1-5 and V is TRBV4-1; TRBD1 is a possible D gene (5 bases). Per the germline V gene, CDR1 is MGHRA and CDR2 is YSYEKL. This CDR3 has 17 amino acids. V was shortened by 0 bases and J by 1 base, with 13 bases between the two germline ends. The CDR3, as DNA: TGCGCCAGCAGCCAAGAAATGGGGGTGACGAGCAATCAGCCCCAGCATTTT. Translation gives CASSQEMGVTSNQPQHF.

This clone was counted a single time. The chain's CDR3 is CASSPTGKASTEAFF. CDR3 nucleotide sequence: TGTGCCAGCTCACCGACCGGAAAGGCCAGCACTGAAGCTTTCTTT. This chain connects TRBV18 to TRBJ1-1; D is undetermined. Germline values: CDR1 KGHSH, CDR2 LQKENI. The length of the CDR3 is 15 residues. V shed 3 bases and J shed 4 bases, with 15 bases lying between them.

J is TRBJ2-5 and V is TRBV9; tentatively, D is TRBD1 or TRBD2 (5 bases each). The CDR3 has 16 residues. With 3 bases removed from V and 2 bases from J, the gap between germline ends came to 17 bases. Germline V gene data show CDR1 as SGDLS and CDR2 as YYNGEE. The CDR3 DNA sequence: TGTGCCAGCAGCGAGGGAACCGGGACGGAACAAGAGACCCAGTACTTC. The encoded protein is CASSEGTGTEQETQYF.

The chain is built from TRBV2 and TRBJ2-3; D call uncertain. The germline V gene has CDR1 SNHLY and CDR2 FYNNEI. V was trimmed by 1 base and J by 3 bases, leaving 11 bases between them. The CDR3 runs to 15 residues. The CDR3 sequence: CASSEGGPGTDTQYF. DNA of the CDR3: TGTGCCAGCAGTGAAGGAGGTCCGGGTACAGATACGCAGTATTTT.

The CDR3 nucleotides are TGTGCCAGCAGCTTGGGGGGCAGGGACTCTGGGGCCAACGTCCTGACTTTC. It yields the protein CASSLGGRDSGANVLTF. V is TRBV5-6 and J is TRBJ2-6, with D maybe TRBD1 (5 bases). The V end lost 0 bases, the J end lost 0 bases, and 10 bases lay between the germline ends. This CDR3 comprises 17 residues. The germline gives CDR1 SGHDT, CDR2 YYEEEE.

The V call is TRBV5-8, the J call TRBJ1-5, with TRBD1 matching over 9 bases. CDR1 is SGHTS, CDR2 YDEGEE, per germline. The V gene end was trimmed by 5 bases and the J gene end by 6 bases; junction bases not matched to a gene: 3. The CDR3 is 13 residues long. CDR3 region: CASSRQGGQPQHF. CDR3 DNA: TGTGCCAGCAGTCGACAGGGGGGTCAGCCCCAGCATTTT.

The V call is TRBV11-2, the J call TRBJ2-1; no definite D call. This CDR3 region has 16 residues. The germline gives CDR1 SGHAT, CDR2 FQNNGV. V dropped 0 bases and J dropped 4 bases, with 13 bases sitting between them. CDR3 in amino acids: CASSLERSRQYNEQFF. DNA for the CDR3: TGTGCCAGCAGCTTAGAACGTTCCAGGCAGTACAATGAGCAGTTCTTC. The variable domain in full, completed from reference TRBV11-2 and TRBJ2-1, reads EAGVAQSPRYKIIEKRQSVAFWCNPISGHATLYWYQQILGQGPKLLIQFQNNGVVDDSQLPKDRFSAERLKGVDSTLKIQPAKLEDSAVYLCASSLERSRQYNEQFFGPGTRLTVL.

The chain has TRBV7-9 and TRBJ1-5, with a weak D call TRBD1 (5 bases). The CDR3 has 15 residues. Germline V gene sequence: CDR1 SEHNR, CDR2 FQNEAQ (reference sequence). Trimming pared 1 base from V and 4 bases from J, leaving 11 bases between. The CDR3 is CASSLGDGANQPQHF. In DNA form, the CDR3 reads TGTGCCAGCAGCTTAGGGGATGGGGCGAATCAGCCCCAGCATTTT.

The V gene is TRBV27, the J gene TRBJ2-1; D gene ambiguous. The CDR3 is 12 residues long. Germline CDR1 is MNHEY and CDR2 is SMNVEV (reference sequence). Trimming removed 5 bases from V and 8 bases from J, with 10 bases in between. Here the CDR3 DNA reads TGTGCCAGCAGTCCCTTACTCGATGAGCAGTTCTTC. Amino acid sequence: CASSPLLDEQFF.

This clone has a single count. The rearrangement joins TRBV5-6 to TRBJ2-7, with TRBD2 matching 8 bases. The V gene's germline CDR1 is SGHDT and CDR2 YYEEEE. The ends lost 4 bases at V and 6 bases at J; junction bases unmatched: 18. CDR3 length: 17 amino acids. CDR3 in amino acids: CASSARLEPGLEPEQYF. Written as DNA, the CDR3 is TGTGCCAGCAGCGCCCGCCTGGAACCGGGACTAGAACCCGAGCAGTACTTC.

The chain joins TRBV28 to TRBJ2-5, with 7 bases lining up with TRBD2. V trimming: 3 bases; J trimming: 5 bases; junction bases outside the gene matches: 12. The CDR3 sequence is 16 residues long. The V gene's germline CDR1 is MDHEN and CDR2 SYDVKM. The CDR3 sequence is CASSLRFGTSEETQYF. CDR3 nucleotides: TGTGCCAGCAGTTTGAGATTCGGAACTAGCGAGGAGACCCAGTACTTC.